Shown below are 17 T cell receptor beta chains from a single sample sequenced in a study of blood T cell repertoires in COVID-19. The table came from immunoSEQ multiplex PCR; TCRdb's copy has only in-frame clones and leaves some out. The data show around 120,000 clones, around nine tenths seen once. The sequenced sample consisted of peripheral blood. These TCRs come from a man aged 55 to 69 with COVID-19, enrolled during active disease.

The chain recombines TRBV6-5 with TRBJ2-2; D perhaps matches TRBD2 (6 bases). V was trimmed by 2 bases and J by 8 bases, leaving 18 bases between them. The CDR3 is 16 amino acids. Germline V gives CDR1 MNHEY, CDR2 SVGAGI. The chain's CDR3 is CASSYTRDSPSGELFF. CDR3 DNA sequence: TGTGCCAGCAGTTACACCCGGGACTCCCCATCAGGGGAGCTGTTTTTT.

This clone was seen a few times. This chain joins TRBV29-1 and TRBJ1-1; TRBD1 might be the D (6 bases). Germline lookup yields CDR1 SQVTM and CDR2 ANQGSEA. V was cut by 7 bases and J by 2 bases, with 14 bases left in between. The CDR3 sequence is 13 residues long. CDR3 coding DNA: TGCAGCGCATTGACAGGCCGTAACACTGAAGCTTTCTTT. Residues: CSALTGRNTEAFF.

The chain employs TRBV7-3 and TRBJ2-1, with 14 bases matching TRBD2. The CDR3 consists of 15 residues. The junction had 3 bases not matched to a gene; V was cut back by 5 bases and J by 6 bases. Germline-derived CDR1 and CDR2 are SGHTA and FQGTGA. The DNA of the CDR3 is TGTGCCAGCAGCACAGGACTAGCGGGAGGCAATGAGCAGTTCTTC. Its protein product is CASSTGLAGGNEQFF. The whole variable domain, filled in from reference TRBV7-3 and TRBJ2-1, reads GAGVSQTPSNKVTEKGKYVELRCDPISGHTALYWYRQSLGQGPEFLIYFQGTGAADDSGLPNDRFFAVRPEGSVSTLKIQRTERGDSAVYLCASSTGLAGGNEQFFGPGTRLTVL.

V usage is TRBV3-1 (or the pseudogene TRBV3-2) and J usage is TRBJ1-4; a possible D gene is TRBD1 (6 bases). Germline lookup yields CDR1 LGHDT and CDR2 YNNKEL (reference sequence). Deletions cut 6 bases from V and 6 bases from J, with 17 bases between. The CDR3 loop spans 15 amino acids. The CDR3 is CASSSVPQGYEKLFF. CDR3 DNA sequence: TGTGCCAGCAGTTCAGTCCCACAGGGTTATGAAAAACTGTTTTTT.

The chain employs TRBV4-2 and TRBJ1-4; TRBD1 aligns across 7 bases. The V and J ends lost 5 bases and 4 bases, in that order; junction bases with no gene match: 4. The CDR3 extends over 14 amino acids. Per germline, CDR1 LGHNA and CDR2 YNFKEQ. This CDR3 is CASSNYRGNEKLFF. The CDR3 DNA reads TGTGCCAGCAGCAATTACAGGGGTAATGAAAAACTGTTTTTT.

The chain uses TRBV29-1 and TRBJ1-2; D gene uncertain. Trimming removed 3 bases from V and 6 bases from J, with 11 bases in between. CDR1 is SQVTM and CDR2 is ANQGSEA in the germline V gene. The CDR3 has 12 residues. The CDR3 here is CSVEQFSDGYTF. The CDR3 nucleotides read TGCAGCGTTGAGCAGTTCTCAGATGGCTACACCTTC.

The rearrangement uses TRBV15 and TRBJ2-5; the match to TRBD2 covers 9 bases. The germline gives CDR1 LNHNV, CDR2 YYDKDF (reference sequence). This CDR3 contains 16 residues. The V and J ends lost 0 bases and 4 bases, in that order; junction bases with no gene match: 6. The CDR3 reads CATSRDRSGRGETQYF. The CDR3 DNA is TGTGCCACCAGCAGAGATCGTAGCGGGAGAGGAGAGACCCAGTACTTC.

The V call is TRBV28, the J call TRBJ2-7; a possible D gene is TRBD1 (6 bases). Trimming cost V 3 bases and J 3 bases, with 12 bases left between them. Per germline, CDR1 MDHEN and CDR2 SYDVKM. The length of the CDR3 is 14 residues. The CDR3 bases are TGTGCCAGCAGTTTGCCGGGACAATTCTACGAGCAGTACTTC. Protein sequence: CASSLPGQFYEQYF.

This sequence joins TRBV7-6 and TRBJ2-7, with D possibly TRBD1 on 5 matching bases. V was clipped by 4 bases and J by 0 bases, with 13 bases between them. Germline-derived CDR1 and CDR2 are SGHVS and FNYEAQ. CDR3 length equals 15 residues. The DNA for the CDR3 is TGTGCCAGCAGCTCCGACCCCGACAGCTCCTACGAGCAGTACTTC. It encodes CASSSDPDSSYEQYF.

CDR3 loop: CASEDPGVTDTQYF. In nucleotides, the CDR3 is TGTGCCAGCGAGGACCCAGGGGTTACAGATACGCAGTATTTT. V usage is TRBV2 and J usage is TRBJ2-3, with D perhaps TRBD1 (6 bases). Trimming left V 8 bases short and J 3 bases short, with 15 bases between. The CDR3 sequence is 14 residues long. Germline assignment: CDR1 SNHLY and CDR2 FYNNEI.

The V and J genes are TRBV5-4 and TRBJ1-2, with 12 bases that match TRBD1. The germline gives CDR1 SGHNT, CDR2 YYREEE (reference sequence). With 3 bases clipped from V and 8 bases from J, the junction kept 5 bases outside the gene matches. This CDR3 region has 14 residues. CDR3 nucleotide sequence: TGTGCCAGCAGCTACCGGGACAGGGGGCAGGGCTACACCTTC. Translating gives CASSYRDRGQGYTF.

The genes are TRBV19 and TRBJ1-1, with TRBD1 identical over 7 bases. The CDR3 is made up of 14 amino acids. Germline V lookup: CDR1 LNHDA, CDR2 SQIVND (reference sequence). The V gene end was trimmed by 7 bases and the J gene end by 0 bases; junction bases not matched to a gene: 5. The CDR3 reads CASNPGTVNTEAFF. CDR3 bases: TGTGCCAGTAACCCCGGGACAGTGAACACTGAAGCTTTCTTT.

CDR3 nucleotides: TGTGCCAGCAGTTTCGGTAGAAGGGCCGGGGGTCAGCCCCAGCATTTT. Encoded protein: CASSFGRRAGGQPQHF. This sequence joins TRBV28 and TRBJ1-5, with D possibly matching TRBD1 (5 bases). CDR1 is MDHEN and CDR2 is SYDVKM in the germline V gene. CDR3 size: 16 residues. V dropped 3 bases and J dropped 6 bases, with 18 bases sitting between them.

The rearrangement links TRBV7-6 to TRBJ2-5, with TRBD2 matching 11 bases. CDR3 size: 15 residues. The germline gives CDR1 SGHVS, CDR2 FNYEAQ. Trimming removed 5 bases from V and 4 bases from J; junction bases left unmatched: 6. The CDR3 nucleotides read TGTGCCAGCAGCCCCTTAGCGGGAGGGGGAGAGACCCAGTACTTC. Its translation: CASSPLAGGGETQYF.

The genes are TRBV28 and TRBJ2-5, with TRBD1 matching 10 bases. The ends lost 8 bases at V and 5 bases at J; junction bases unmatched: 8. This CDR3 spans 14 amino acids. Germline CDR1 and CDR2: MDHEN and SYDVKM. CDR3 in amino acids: CASVSGQGGETQYF. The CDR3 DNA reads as TGTGCCAGCGTCTCTGGACAGGGGGGGGAGACCCAGTACTTC.

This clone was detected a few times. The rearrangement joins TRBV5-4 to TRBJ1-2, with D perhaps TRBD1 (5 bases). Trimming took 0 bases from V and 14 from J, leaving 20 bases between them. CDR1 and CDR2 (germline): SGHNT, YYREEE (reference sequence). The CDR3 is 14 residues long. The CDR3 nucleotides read TGTGCCAGCAGCTTGGCCGGGACTAGCCATGTCGGGACCTTC. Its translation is CASSLAGTSHVGTF.

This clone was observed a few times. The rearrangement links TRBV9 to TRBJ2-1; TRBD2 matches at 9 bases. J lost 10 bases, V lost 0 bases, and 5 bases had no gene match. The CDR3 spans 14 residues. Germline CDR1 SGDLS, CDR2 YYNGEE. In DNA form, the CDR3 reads TGTGCCAGCAGCGTAGGGGTTAGCGGGAGCGAGCAGTTCTTC. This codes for CASSVGVSGSEQFF.